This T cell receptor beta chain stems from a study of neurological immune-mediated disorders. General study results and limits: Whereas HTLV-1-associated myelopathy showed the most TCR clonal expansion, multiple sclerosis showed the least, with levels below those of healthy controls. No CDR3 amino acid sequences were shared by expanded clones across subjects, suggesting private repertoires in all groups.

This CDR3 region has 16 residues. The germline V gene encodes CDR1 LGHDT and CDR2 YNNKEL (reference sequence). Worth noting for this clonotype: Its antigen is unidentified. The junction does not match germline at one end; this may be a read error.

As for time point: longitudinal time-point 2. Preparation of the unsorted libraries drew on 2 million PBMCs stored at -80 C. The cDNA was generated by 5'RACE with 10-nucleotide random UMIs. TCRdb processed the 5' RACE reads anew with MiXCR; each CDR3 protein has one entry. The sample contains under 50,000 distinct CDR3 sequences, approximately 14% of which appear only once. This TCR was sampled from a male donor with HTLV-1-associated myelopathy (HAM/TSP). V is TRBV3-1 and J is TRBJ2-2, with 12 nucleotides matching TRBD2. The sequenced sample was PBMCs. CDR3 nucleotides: TGTGCCAGCAGCCGGCTAGCGGGGGGGCACACCAGGGAGCTGTATTTT. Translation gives CASSRLAGGHTRELYF. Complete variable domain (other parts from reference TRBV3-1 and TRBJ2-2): DTAVSQTPKYLVTQMGNDKSIKCEQNLGHDTMYWYKQDSKKFLKIMFSYNNKELIINETVPNRFSPKSPDKAHLNLHINSLELGDSAVYFCASSRLAGGHTRELYFGEGSRLTVL.